The clone carrying this TCR beta chain was seen a few times. The data originate from a study of response to subunit inactivated influenza vaccine. TCRdb itself ran the RT-PCR reads through MiXCR, one entry per CDR3 protein. The repertoire includes about 780,000 distinct CDR3 sequences, approximately 18% of them detected once, and 11% sits in the top ten. Trimming shortened V by 6 bases and J by 0 bases, and 12 bases separated the two germline ends. The CDR3 is 15 residues long. Germline values: CDR1 MNHNS, CDR2 SASEGT. The sequencing used PBMCs from blood, collected 5 days after vaccination. The clonotype originates from a man aged 50 or older who received an inactivated influenza vaccine. The chain combines TRBV6-1 with TRBJ2-4, with D tentatively TRBD2 (5 bases). The CDR3 region is CASSGEGLAKNIQYF. DNA of the CDR3: TGTGCCAGCAGCGGGGAAGGATTAGCCAAAAACATTCAGTACTTC.